This TCR beta chain is drawn from a study of breast tumors, draining lymph nodes, adjacent tissues. A single record per CDR3 protein comes from TCRdb applying MiXCR to the multiplex PCR reads. Of about 35,000 distinct CDR3 sequences in the sample, 36% were seen once. Study-wide points: Luminal-like breast cancer showed significantly greater tumor-nontumor repertoire similarity than basal-like breast cancer did.

A remark on this clonotype: What it binds is not known.

This TCR was recovered from a female donor with breast cancer. Some clones in this sample may be carry-over from other donors' samples. Sequences were obtained from breast tumor tissue.

CDR3 DNA sequence: TGTGCCAGCAGCTTAGTCCCGGGATCCAGAATAGCTAGCTCCTACAATGAGCAGTTCTTC. Protein: CASSLVPGSRIASSYNEQFF. The chain joins TRBV7-2 to TRBJ2-1, with a tentative D call TRBD2 (5 bases). The CDR3 is made up of 20 amino acids. Germline CDR1 SGHTA, CDR2 FQGNSA. The V end was cut by 1 base, the J end by 0 bases, with 22 bases between. The entire variable domain, with the rest obtained from reference TRBV7-2 and TRBJ2-1, is as follows: GAGVSQSPSNKVTEKGKDVELRCDPISGHTALYWYRQSLGQGLEFLIYFQGNSAPDKSGLPSDRFSAERTGGSVSTLTIQRTQQEDSAVYLCASSLVPGSRIASSYNEQFFGPGTRLTVL.